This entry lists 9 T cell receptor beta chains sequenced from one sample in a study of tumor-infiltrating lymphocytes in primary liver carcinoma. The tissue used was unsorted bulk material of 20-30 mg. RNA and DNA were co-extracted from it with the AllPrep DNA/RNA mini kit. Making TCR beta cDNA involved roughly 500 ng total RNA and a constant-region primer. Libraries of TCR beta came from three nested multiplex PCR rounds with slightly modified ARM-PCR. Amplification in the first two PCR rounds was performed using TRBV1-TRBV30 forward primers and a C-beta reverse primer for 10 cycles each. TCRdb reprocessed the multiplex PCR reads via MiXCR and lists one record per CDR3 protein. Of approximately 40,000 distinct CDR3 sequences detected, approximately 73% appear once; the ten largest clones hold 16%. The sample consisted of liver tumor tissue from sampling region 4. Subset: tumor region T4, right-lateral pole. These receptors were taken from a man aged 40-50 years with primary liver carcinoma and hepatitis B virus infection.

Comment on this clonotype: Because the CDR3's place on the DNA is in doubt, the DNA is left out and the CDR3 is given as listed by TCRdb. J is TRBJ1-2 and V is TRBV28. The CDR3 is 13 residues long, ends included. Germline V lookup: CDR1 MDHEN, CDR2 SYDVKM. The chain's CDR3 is CASILVTDCDYTF.

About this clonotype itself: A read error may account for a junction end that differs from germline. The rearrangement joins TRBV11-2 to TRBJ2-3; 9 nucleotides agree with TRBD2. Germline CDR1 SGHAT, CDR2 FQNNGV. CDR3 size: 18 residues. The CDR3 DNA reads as TGTGCTAGCAGCGAGGCCCCTCAGAGACTAGCGGTCAGAGATACGCAGTATTTT. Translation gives CASSEAPQRLAVRDTQYF. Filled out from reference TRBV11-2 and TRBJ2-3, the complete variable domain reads EAGVAQSPRYKIIEKRQSVAFWCNPISGHATLYWYQQILGQGPKLLIQFQNNGVVDDSQLPKDRFSAERLKGVDSTLKIQPAKLEDSAVYLCASSEAPQRLAVRDTQYFGPGTRLTVL.

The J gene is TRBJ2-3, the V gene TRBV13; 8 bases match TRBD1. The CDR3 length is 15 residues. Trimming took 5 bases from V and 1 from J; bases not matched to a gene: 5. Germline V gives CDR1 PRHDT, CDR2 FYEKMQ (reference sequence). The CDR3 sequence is CASSLETGGTDTQYF. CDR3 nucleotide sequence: TGTGCCAGCAGCCTTGAGACAGGGGGCACAGATACGCAGTATTTT.

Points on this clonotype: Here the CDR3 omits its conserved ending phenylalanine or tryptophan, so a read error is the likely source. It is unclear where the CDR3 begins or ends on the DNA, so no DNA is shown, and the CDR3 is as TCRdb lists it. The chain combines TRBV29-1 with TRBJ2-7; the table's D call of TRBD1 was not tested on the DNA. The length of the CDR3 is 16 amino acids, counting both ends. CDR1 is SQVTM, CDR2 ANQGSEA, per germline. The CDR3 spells CSARTSGTGTPYEQHL.

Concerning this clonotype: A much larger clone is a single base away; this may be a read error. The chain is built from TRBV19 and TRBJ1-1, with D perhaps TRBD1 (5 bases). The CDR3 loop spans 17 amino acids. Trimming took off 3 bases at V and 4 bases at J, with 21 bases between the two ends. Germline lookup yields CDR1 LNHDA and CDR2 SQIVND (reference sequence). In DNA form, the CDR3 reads TGTGCCAGTAGTATCCGGTCCCAGGGCAGTCTGAGCACTGAAGCTTTCTTT. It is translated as CASSIRSQGSLSTEAFF.

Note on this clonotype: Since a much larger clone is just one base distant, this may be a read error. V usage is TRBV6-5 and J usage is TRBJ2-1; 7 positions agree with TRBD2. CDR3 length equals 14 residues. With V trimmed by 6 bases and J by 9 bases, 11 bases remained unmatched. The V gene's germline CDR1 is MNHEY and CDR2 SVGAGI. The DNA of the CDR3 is TGTGCCAGCAGGCAGCGGGATGGTCTAGGTGAGCAGTTCTTC. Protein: CASRQRDGLGEQFF.

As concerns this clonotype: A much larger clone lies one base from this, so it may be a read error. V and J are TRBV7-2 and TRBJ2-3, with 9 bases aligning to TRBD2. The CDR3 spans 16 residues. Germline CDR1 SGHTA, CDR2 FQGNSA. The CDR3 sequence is CACSLWAGGGPDTQYF. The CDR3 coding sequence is TGTGCCTGCAGCTTATGGGCGGGAGGGGGGCCAGATACGCAGTATTTT.

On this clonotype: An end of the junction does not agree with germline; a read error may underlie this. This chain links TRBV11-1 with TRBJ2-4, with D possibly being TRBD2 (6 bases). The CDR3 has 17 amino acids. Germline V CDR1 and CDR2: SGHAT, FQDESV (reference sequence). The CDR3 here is CVSSIPGTCGTENIQYF. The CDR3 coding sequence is TGTGTCAGCAGCATTCCCGGGACTTGCGGGACCGAAAACATTCAGTACTTC.

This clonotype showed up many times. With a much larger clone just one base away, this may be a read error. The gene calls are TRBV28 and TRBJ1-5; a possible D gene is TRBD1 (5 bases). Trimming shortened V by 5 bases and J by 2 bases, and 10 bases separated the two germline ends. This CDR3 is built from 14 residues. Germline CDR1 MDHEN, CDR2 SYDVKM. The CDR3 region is CASSPTVGNQPQHF. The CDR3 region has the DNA TGTGCCAGCAGTCCGACAGTTGGCAATCAGCCCCAGCATTTT.